This T cell receptor (beta chain) was sequenced in a study of blood T cells in healthy people across ages. The V gene lost 8 bases and the J gene lost 4 bases, with 10 bases spanning the gap. The CDR3 is made up of 12 amino acids. Combining a sample-barcoded 5' primer with a J-beta primer mix, a second PCR ran for roughly 7 to 12 cycles. Each CDR3 protein gets one entry after TCRdb re-called the 5' RACE reads with MiXCR. The sample lists about a million distinct CDR3 sequences; roughly 50% were seen once. This chain uses TRBV12-3 or TRBV12-4 with TRBJ2-3, with D uncertain. The sequence was obtained from a woman aged 55 to 70 in good health. The sequenced sample was blood. For the CDR3, the DNA is TGTGCCAGCTGCTCAGTGGCAGATACGCAGTATTTT. Amino acids: CASCSVADTQYF.